The clone carrying this TCR beta chain occurred once. This sample stems from a study of blood T cell repertoires in COVID-19. At the level of the study: The cDNA or gDNA used as material had been derived from T cells, B-cell-depleted T cells, or PBMCs.

V lost 2 bases and J lost 10; bases outside the gene matches: 7. Per the germline V gene, CDR1 is GTSNPN and CDR2 is SVGIG (reference sequence). The CDR3 has 13 residues. Sequencing used immunoSEQ multiplex PCR; TCRdb keeps in-frame clones, though not all of them. The repertoire holds approximately 200,000 clones, with 75% to 90% as singletons. This TCR was sampled from a young man who had recovered from COVID-19. This sequence joins TRBV30 and TRBJ1-1, with 10 bases lining up with TRBD1. Specimen: PBMCs or T cells enriched from blood (not recorded which). The CDR3, as DNA: TGTGCCTGGAGTTATCGACAGGGGGCAGGAGCTTTCTTT. This encodes CAWSYRQGAGAFF.